This is a list of T cell receptor beta chains from one sample in a study of beta chain features in type 1 diabetes. Assay used: immunoSEQ multiplex PCR; TCRdb lists only in-frame clones, some missing. The repertoire includes almost 350,000 clones, 6.5% to 10% of them detected once, and around 0.45% sits in the top ten. The source material was central memory CD4+ T cells from blood. These receptors all stem from a woman between 18 and 29 years old in good health. The CDR3 runs from the conserved cysteine through the conserved F or W. Each record gives: CDR3 protein, V gene, D gene, J gene. A D gene is named only where the DNA matches it firmly.

CASSLPYIRGNYQPQHF | TRBV28 | NA | TRBJ1-5
CASTLPYGNQPQHF | TRBV6-6 | NA | TRBJ1-5
CASTLGGADEKLFF | TRBV5-1 | NA | TRBJ1-4
CASSPRRQGAGDGYTF | TRBV7-2 | TRBD1 | TRBJ1-2
CASSQDEVAGRRGELFF | TRBV4-2 | TRBD2 | TRBJ2-2
CASSQFRDRENNEQFF | TRBV23-1 | TRBD1 | TRBJ2-1
CASSYNPGLAGGEQFF | TRBV5-4 | TRBD2 | TRBJ2-1
CAISSSKDRVWDYEQYF | TRBV10-3 | TRBD1 | TRBJ2-7
CASSLAEAGGREQYF | TRBV7-2 | TRBD2 | TRBJ2-7
CASSVEASGSYNEQFF | TRBV9 | TRBD2 | TRBJ2-1
CASSLQGGGSGANVLTF | TRBV27 | NA | TRBJ2-6
CASSGPGLAGATQYF | TRBV7-8 | TRBD2 | TRBJ2-3
CASSGPGAYYF | TRBV28 | NA | TRBJ2-7
CASSVRGQETQYF | TRBV9 | NA | TRBJ2-5
CASHHGSQNTEAFF | TRBV19 | NA | TRBJ1-1
CASRPVTPRGEQYF | TRBV28 | NA | TRBJ2-7
CATSSLAGGYNEQFF | TRBV15 | TRBD2 | TRBJ2-1
CASTQGVSYNEQFF | TRBV9 | TRBD1 | TRBJ2-1
CASSRDRGAEAFF | TRBV7-2 | TRBD1 | TRBJ1-1
CASRTGTGKNIQYF | TRBV6-1 | TRBD1 | TRBJ2-4
CASSLTGGGYKNIQYF | TRBV28 | NA | TRBJ2-4
CAISVPQGGGYTF | TRBV10-3 | TRBD1 | TRBJ1-2
CASSHQGQGVYEQYF | TRBV6-5 | TRBD1 | TRBJ2-7
CASSFSLFDSYEQYF | TRBV28 | NA | TRBJ2-7
CAISSLAGGPQHTQYF | TRBV10-3 | TRBD2 | TRBJ2-3
CASSVSGASTDTQYF | TRBV9 | NA | TRBJ2-3
CASSPGGRSNEQFF | TRBV11-3 | TRBD1 | TRBJ2-1
CASSRQDSWNYGYTF | TRBV11-1 | NA | TRBJ1-2
CASSLGQGNEKLFF | TRBV7-6 | NA | TRBJ1-4
CASSTRQGASGNTIYF | TRBV9 | TRBD1 | TRBJ1-3
CASSWTGDSNQPQHF | TRBV5-1 | TRBD1 | TRBJ1-5
CASATQETQYF | TRBV2 | NA | TRBJ2-5
CAISDPSRVGNTIYF | TRBV10-3 | NA | TRBJ1-3
CASSSLARRDNEQFF | TRBV7-9 | NA | TRBJ2-1
CASSLIGSLGEQYF | TRBV7-2 | NA | TRBJ2-7
CASSFTDGGTEAFF | TRBV11-2 | NA | TRBJ1-1
CSVVYRGETQYF | TRBV29-1 | NA | TRBJ2-5
CASSGWTGERNEQYF | TRBV19 | TRBD1 | TRBJ2-7
CASSQGLAITSGNIQYF | TRBV5-1 | TRBD2 | TRBJ2-4
CASSSDNSGSFYNEQFF | TRBV13 | TRBD2 | TRBJ2-1
CASSLSGRSGELFF | TRBV7-6 | NA | TRBJ2-2
CASSWEDRGTEAFF | TRBV5-4 | TRBD1 | TRBJ1-1
CATSSPVKSGFGELFF | TRBV15 | NA | TRBJ2-2
CASSYSGTQPQHF | TRBV6-5 | NA | TRBJ1-5
CAISENSYQPQHF | TRBV10-3 | NA | TRBJ1-5
CASSQGTSQENEQFF | TRBV4-2 | TRBD2 | TRBJ2-1
CASSPFGGGGSTDTQYF | TRBV28 | TRBD2 | TRBJ2-3
CASSAEGFAQPQHF | TRBV2 | NA | TRBJ1-5
CASSTEDRYTDTQYF | TRBV28 | NA | TRBJ2-3
CAISESERGGYTF | TRBV10-3 | NA | TRBJ1-2
CAIRFSGSENEQFF | TRBV10-3 | TRBD2 | TRBJ2-1
CASSKAGGREAFF | TRBV7-9 | NA | TRBJ1-1
CASGKARADSNEQFF | TRBV6-6 | NA | TRBJ2-1
CASSPDRVVNTEAFF | TRBV11-2 | TRBD1 | TRBJ1-1